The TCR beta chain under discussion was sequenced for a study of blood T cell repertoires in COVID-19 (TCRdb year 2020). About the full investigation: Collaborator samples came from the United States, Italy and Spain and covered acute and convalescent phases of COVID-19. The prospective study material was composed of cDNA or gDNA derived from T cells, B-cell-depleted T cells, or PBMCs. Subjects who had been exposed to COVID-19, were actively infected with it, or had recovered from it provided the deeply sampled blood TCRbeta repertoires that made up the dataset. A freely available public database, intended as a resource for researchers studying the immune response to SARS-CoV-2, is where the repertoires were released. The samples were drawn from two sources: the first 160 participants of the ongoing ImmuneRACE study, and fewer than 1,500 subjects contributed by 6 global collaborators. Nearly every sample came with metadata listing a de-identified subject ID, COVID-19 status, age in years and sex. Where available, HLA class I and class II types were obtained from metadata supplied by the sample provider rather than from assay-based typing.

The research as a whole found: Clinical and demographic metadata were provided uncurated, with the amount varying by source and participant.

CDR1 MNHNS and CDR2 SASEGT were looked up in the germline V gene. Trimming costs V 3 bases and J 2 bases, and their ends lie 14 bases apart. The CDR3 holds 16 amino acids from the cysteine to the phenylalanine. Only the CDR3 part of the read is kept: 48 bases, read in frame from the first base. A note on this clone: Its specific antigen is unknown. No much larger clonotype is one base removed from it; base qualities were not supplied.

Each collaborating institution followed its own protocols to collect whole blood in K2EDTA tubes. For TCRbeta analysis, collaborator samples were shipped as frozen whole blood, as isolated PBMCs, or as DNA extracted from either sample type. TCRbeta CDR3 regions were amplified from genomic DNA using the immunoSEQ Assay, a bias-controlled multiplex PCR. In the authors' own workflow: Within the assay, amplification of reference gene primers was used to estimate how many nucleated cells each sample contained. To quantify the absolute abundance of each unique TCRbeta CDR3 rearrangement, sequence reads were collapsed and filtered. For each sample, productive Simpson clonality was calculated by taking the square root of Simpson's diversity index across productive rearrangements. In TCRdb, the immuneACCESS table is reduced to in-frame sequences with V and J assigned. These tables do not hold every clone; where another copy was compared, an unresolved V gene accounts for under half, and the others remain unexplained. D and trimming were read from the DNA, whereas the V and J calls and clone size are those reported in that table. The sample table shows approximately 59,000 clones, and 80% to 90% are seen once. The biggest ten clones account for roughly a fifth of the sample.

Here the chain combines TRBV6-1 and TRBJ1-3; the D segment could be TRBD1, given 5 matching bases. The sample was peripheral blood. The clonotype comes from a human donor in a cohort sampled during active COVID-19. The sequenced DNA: TGTGCCAGCAGTGAGCCCCCGGCAGGGACTGGAAACACCATATATTTT. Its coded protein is CASSEPPAGTGNTIYF.